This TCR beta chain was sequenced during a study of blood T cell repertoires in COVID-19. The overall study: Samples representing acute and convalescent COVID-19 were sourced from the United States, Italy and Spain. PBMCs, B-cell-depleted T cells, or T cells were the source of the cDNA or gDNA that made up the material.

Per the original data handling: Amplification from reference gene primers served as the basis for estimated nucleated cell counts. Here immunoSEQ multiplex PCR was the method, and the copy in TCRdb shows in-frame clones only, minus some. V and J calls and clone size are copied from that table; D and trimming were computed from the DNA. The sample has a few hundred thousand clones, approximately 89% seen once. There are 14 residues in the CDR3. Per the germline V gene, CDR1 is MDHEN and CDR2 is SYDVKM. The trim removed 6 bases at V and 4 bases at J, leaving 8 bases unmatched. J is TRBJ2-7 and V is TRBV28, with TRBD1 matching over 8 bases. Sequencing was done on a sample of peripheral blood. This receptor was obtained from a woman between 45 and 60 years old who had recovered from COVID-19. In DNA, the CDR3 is TGTGCCAGCAGGGAGACAGGGGCGCTGTACGAGCAGTACTTC. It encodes CASRETGALYEQYF.